The clone carrying this T cell receptor (beta chain) appeared a few times. The antigen is unknown. A read error may explain this, as a much larger clone is one base away. The sequenced template was RNA, covering the TCR beta CDR3 region. RT-PCR with HTBI primers came first, then second-round multiplex PCR. One entry per CDR3 protein results from TCRdb running MiXCR on the multiplex PCR reads. Altogether about 390,000 distinct CDR3 sequences are present, 15% being singletons, with the ten largest covering 5.5% to 8%. These data originate in a study of Graves' ophthalmopathy and Graves' hyperthyroidism. Study summary: The blood sample was drawn at first diagnosis and before any treatment.

As the starting material, roughly 9.8 ml of fresh peripheral blood yielded the PBMCs. CDR1 and CDR2 from the germline V gene are MNHNS and SASEGT. The CDR3 consists of 18 residues. Study-wide results and caveats: Blood samples also showed most expanded thyroid clonotypes exceeding 0.001 frequency. Ophthalmopathy progression was predicted by the model at just over 70% sensitivity and about 72% specificity.

This chain joins TRBV6-1 and TRBJ1-6; D ambiguous. The sequence came from a woman between 18 and 29 years old with stable Graves' hyperthyroidism. Sequenced input: peripheral blood. CDR3: CASRARPPAAGYNSHLHF. CDR3 nucleotide sequence: TGTGCCAGCAGGGCCCGACCGCCAGCCGCAGGATATAATTCACACCTCCACTTT.